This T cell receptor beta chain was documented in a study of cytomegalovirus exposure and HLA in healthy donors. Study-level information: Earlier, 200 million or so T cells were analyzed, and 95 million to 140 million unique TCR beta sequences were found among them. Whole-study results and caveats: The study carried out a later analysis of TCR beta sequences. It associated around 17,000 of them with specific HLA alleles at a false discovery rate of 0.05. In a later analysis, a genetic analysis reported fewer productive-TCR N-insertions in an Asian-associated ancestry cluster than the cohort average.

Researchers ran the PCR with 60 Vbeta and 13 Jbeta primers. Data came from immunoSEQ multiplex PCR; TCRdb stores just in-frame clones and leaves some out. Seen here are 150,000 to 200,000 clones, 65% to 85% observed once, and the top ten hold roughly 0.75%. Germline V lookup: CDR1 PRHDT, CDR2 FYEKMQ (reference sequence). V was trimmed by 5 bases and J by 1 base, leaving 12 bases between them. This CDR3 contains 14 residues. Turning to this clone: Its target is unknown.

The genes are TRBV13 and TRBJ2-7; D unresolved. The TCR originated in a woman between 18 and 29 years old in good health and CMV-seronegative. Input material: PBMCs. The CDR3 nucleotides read TGTGCCAGCAGCCCGAGAGCCGGGTCCTACGAGCAGTACTTC. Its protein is CASSPRAGSYEQYF. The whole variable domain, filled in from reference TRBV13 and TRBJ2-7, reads AAGVIQSPRHLIKEKRETATLKCYPIPRHDTVYWYQQGPGQDPQFLISFYEKMQSDKGSIPDRFSAQQFSDYHSELNMSSLELGDSALYFCASSPRAGSYEQYFGPGTRLTVT.